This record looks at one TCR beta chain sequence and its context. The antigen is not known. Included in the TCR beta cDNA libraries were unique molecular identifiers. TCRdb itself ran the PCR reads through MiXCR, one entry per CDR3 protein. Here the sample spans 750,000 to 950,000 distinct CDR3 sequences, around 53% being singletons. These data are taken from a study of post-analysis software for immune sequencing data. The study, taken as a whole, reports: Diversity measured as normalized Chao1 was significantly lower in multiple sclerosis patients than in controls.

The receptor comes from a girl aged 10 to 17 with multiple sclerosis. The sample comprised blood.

CDR3 protein: CAWGTGGDHEQYF. For the CDR3, the DNA is TGTGCCTGGGGGACAGGGGGTGACCACGAGCAGTACTTC. J is TRBJ2-7 and V is TRBV30; the match to TRBD1 covers 11 bases. This CDR3 comprises 13 residues. Germline V gives CDR1 GTSNPN, CDR2 SVGIG (reference sequence). Germline trimming cut 5 bases from V and 5 bases from J; bases unmatched to any gene: 5.